The TCR beta chain under discussion was sequenced for a study of technical replicates of blood from a handful of donors. The V gene lost 1 base and the J gene lost 0 bases, with 4 bases spanning the gap. The CDR3 is made up of 14 amino acids. Per the germline V gene, CDR1 is SGHDN and CDR2 is FVKESK. The data were produced by immunoSEQ multiplex PCR, yet TCRdb's version contains in-frame clones alone and is incomplete. Here the sample spans tens of thousands of clones, around 95% being singletons. The sequence came from a human donor in good health. Material: T cells isolated from PBMCs. The rearrangement links TRBV14 to TRBJ1-5, with D unresolved. DNA for the CDR3: TGTGCCAGCAGCCAAGGGCCTAGCAATCAGCCCCAGCATTTT. It translates to CASSQGPSNQPQHF.